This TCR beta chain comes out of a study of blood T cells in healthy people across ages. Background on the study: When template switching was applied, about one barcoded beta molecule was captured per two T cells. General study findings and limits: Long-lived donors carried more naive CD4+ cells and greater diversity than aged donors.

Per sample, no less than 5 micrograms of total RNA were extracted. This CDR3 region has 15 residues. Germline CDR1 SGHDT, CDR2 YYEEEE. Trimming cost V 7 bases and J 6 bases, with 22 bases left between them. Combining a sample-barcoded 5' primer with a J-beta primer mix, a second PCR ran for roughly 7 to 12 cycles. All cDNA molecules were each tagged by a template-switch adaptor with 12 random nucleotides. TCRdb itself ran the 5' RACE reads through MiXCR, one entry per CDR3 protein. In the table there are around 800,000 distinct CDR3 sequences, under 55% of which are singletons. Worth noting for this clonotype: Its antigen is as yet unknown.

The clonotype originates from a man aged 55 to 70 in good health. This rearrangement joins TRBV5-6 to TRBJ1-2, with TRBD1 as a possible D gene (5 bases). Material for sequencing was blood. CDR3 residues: CASGPSGQGSDGYTF. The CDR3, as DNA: TGTGCCAGCGGCCCGTCGGGCCAGGGAAGTGATGGCTACACCTTC.